This T cell receptor (beta chain) was recorded in a study of shared clonotypes between healthy human individuals. The V gene's germline CDR1 is SEHNR and CDR2 FQNEAQ (reference sequence). The CDR3 runs 13 residues. V was trimmed by 6 bases and J by 3 bases, leaving 9 bases between them. This clone was detected a few times. Those who donated, Caucasian adults without exception, all lived in Nashville, Tennessee. Unsorted PBMCs provided DNA that was sequenced on ten immunoSEQ deep assay plates. Original methodology: With immunoSEQ giving junction-only sequences and no quality scores, filtering differed. Measured with immunoSEQ multiplex PCR; TCRdb has only the in-frame clones, and not every one. For V, J and clone size, that table is used; D and trimming come from the DNA. The table records about 460,000 clones, about 74% of them present only once.

Sequencing was carried out using PBMCs. This sequence originates from a woman aged 40 to 49 in good health. Some clones in this sample may be carry-over from other donors' samples. The chain uses TRBV7-9 and TRBJ1-5; unclear D gene. For the CDR3, the DNA is TGTGCCAGCAGTTTGGGATACAATCAGCCCCAGCATTTT. Protein: CASSLGYNQPQHF.